Shown below are 24 T cell receptor beta chains from a single sample sequenced in a study of identical twins. Each CDR3 protein gets one entry after TCRdb re-called the 5' RACE reads with MiXCR. Of roughly 470,000 distinct CDR3 sequences in the sample, around an eighth were seen once. These data were also reused for a study on yellow fever vaccine responses in identical twins.

The sequenced material came from CD4+ T cells sorted from blood. These receptors were collected from a woman in her late teens or twenties in good health.

This clonotype was counted many times. The chain couples TRBV29-1 to TRBJ2-1, with D possibly being TRBD2 (5 bases). V was shortened by 2 bases and J by 0 bases, with 11 bases between the two germline ends. CDR3 length: 15 residues. Germline V CDR1 and CDR2: SQVTM, ANQGSEA. CDR3 bases: TGCAGCGTTGAATTAGTCGCGGGCTCCTACAATGAGCAGTTCTTC. Amino acids: CSVELVAGSYNEQFF.

The rearrangement joins TRBV28 to TRBJ1-4; 9 bases are shared with TRBD1. The CDR3 spans 16 residues. Looked up from germline, CDR1 is MDHEN and CDR2 is SYDVKM. The trim removed 6 bases at V and 7 bases at J, leaving 12 bases unmatched. CDR3 in amino acids: CASSIRGTGGGEKLFF. For the CDR3, the DNA is TGTGCCAGCAGCATTAGGGGAACAGGGGGCGGTGAAAAACTGTTTTTT.

The V and J genes are TRBV27 and TRBJ2-7, with 12 bases that match TRBD2. The germline V gene has CDR1 MNHEY and CDR2 SMNVEV (reference sequence). This CDR3 is 13 amino acids long. V shed 6 bases, J shed 6 bases, and the junction held 3 bases outside the gene matches. CDR3 region: CASRTSGSSEQYF. In nucleotides, the CDR3 is TGTGCCAGCAGGACTAGCGGGAGTAGCGAGCAGTACTTC.

This clonotype has more than one count but fewer than ten. The rearrangement joins TRBV9 to TRBJ2-1; weak D call: TRBD1 (6 bases). The CDR3 has 14 residues. CDR1 and CDR2 from the germline V gene are SGDLS and YYNGEE. Trimming shortened V by 2 bases and J by 5 bases, and 11 bases separated the two germline ends. The CDR3 region is CASSVGQLHNEQFF. Here the CDR3 DNA reads TGTGCCAGCAGCGTGGGACAACTACACAATGAGCAGTTCTTC.

The sample holds a few counts of this clonotype. The rearrangement joins TRBV4-3 to TRBJ2-7, with 8 bases fitting TRBD1. Germline V gene sequence: CDR1 LGHNA, CDR2 YSLEER. V lost 2 bases to trimming and J lost 2 bases; unmatched junction nucleotides: 8. There are 16 residues in the CDR3. In DNA, the CDR3 is TGCGCCAGCAGCCAACCTGGACAGGGTCCCCCCTACGAGCAGTACTTC. Translated: CASSQPGQGPPYEQYF.

CDR3 loop: CASSSQGHRLNEQFF. CDR3 in DNA: TGTGCCAGCTCATCACAGGGGCATCGTTTAAATGAGCAGTTCTTC. This chain connects TRBV18 to TRBJ2-1; 7 bases align to TRBD1. The V gene end was trimmed by 5 bases and the J gene end by 7 bases; junction bases not matched to a gene: 11. Germline CDR1 is KGHSH and CDR2 is LQKENI. This CDR3 contains 15 residues.

On this clonotype itself: At one boundary the junction diverges from the germline segment, which might be a read error. The rearrangement uses TRBV12-3 or TRBV12-4 and TRBJ2-6; 8 positions agree with TRBD1. This CDR3 spans 18 amino acids. This CDR3 is CARSLAGGYYSGANVLTF. The DNA for the CDR3 is TGTGCCCGCAGTTTAGCAGGGGGCTATTACTCTGGGGCCAACGTCCTGACTTTC.

On this clonotype: A read error may account for a junction end that differs from germline. This rearrangement joins TRBV12-3 or TRBV12-4 to TRBJ2-2; 7 bases line up with TRBD1. The CDR3 sequence is 15 residues long. The CDR3 nucleotides are TGTGCCAGCAGTTTACGGGACAGTCCCACCAGGGAGCTGTTTTTT. This translates into CASSLRDSPTRELFF.

This clonotype was counted between two and nine times. The V call is TRBV6-2 or TRBV6-3, the J call TRBJ2-7; TRBD2 matches at 9 bases. J was trimmed by 0 bases and V by 2 bases; bases with no gene match: 14. The CDR3 is made up of 19 amino acids. Germline V gene sequence: CDR1 MNHEY, CDR2 SVGEGT. CDR3 DNA sequence: TGTGCCAGCAGTTACCGGCCAGGACTAGCGAAGACCAGCTCCTACGAGCAGTACTTC. Protein product: CASSYRPGLAKTSSYEQYF.

The gene calls are TRBV10-3 and TRBJ2-7; the match to TRBD2 covers 11 bases. The CDR3 loop spans 15 amino acids. V lost 3 bases, J lost 3 bases, and 4 bases stayed unmatched. CDR1 ENHRY and CDR2 SYGVKD come from the germline V gene. This chain's CDR3 is CAISDPTSGDYEQYF. The CDR3 region has the DNA TGTGCCATCAGTGACCCGACTAGCGGGGACTACGAGCAGTACTTC.

A few counts support this clonotype. This chain uses TRBV12-3 or TRBV12-4 with TRBJ2-1; 12 bases align to TRBD2. V shed 5 bases and J 6 bases; nucleotides not matched to a gene: 8. This CDR3 has 16 amino acids. Written as DNA, the CDR3 is TGTGCCAGCAGTCAACCCAGACTAGCGGGAGTCAATGAGCAGTTCTTC. It encodes CASSQPRLAGVNEQFF.

The table lists this clonotype with a few counts. This chain uses TRBV5-6 with TRBJ1-6; D is ambiguous. There are 15 residues in the CDR3. CDR1 is SGHDT and CDR2 is YYEEEE in the germline V gene. Trimming removed 5 bases from V and 10 bases from J, with 19 bases in between. The CDR3 DNA reads TGTGCCAGCAGAAAACGCGGAGGGTTGGGGTCACCCCTCCACTTT. As protein: CASRKRGGLGSPLHF.

The J gene is TRBJ2-1, the V gene TRBV18; D possibly matches TRBD1 or TRBD2 (5 bases each). The CDR3 is made up of 17 amino acids. V lost 3 bases to trimming and J lost 4 bases, with 19 bases between them. Germline CDR1 KGHSH, CDR2 LQKENI. The CDR3 DNA reads as TGTGCCAGCTCACCGCTCGTTTTCGGGACGGGTTACAATGAGCAGTTCTTC. Translation: CASSPLVFGTGYNEQFF.

This clonotype turned up a few times. The J gene is TRBJ1-1, the V gene TRBV12-3 or TRBV12-4; possible D gene TRBD1, 6 bases. There are 13 residues in the CDR3. V was pared by 3 bases and J by 5 bases, with 10 bases between. Here the CDR3 reads CASSFRGVTEAFF. DNA of the CDR3: TGTGCCAGCAGTTTTAGGGGGGTTACTGAAGCTTTCTTT.

This clonotype appeared a few times. The V call is TRBV10-3, the J call TRBJ2-5, with 7 bases fitting TRBD2. Germline CDR1 reads ENHRY; CDR2 reads SYGVKD. V trimming: 6 bases; J trimming: 5 bases; junction bases outside the gene matches: 12. The CDR3 length is 15 residues. CDR3 in DNA: TGTGCCATCAGCTCATGGGGGGGAACGGGCGAGACCCAGTACTTC. It codes for CAISSWGGTGETQYF.

The chain is built from TRBV5-1 and TRBJ2-5, with 7 bases that match TRBD2. The V gene's germline CDR1 is SGHRS and CDR2 YFSETQ. J lost 2 bases, V lost 2 bases, and 6 bases had no gene match. The CDR3 runs to 15 residues. The CDR3 region is CASSFGGGGQETQYF. CDR3 sequence (DNA): TGCGCCAGCAGCTTTGGTGGGGGGGGACAAGAGACCCAGTACTTC.

In its sample, this clonotype was seen a few times. The chain recombines TRBV12-3 or TRBV12-4 with TRBJ2-5; no definite D call. V was pared by 0 bases and J by 0 bases, with 14 bases between. CDR3 length equals 17 residues. CDR3 residues: CASSLALAVSYQETQYF. The CDR3 DNA reads as TGTGCCAGCAGTTTAGCCTTGGCAGTGTCGTACCAAGAGACCCAGTACTTC.

The chain has TRBV4-3 and TRBJ2-7; unclear D gene. This CDR3 has 13 residues. With 1 base removed from V and 6 bases from J, the gap between germline ends came to 10 bases. Germline V gives CDR1 LGHNA, CDR2 YSLEER. The CDR3 coding sequence is TGCGCCAGCAGCCAAGTTGTGGGTGCCGAGCAGTACTTC. It encodes CASSQVVGAEQYF.

In this sample, this clonotype turned up many times. The chain joins TRBV29-1 to TRBJ1-5, with D possibly TRBD1 on 5 matching bases. With 4 bases removed from V and 0 bases from J, the gap between germline ends came to 7 bases. Germline CDR1 SQVTM, CDR2 ANQGSEA. The CDR3 extends over 13 amino acids. For the CDR3, the DNA is TGCAGCGTTGCCGACAGTAGCAATCAGCCCCAGCATTTT. Amino acids: CSVADSSNQPQHF. Together with reference TRBV29-1 and TRBJ1-5, the CDR3 gives the full variable domain: SAVISQKPSRDICQRGTSLTIQCQVDSQVTMMFWYRQQPGQSLTLIATANQGSEATYESGFVIDKFPISRPNLTFSTLTVSNMSPEDSSIYLCSVADSSNQPQHFGDGTRLSIL.

There are many counts of this clonotype. V usage is TRBV4-2 and J usage is TRBJ2-1; 11 positions agree with TRBD2. The germline CDR1 and CDR2 sequences are LGHNA and YNFKEQ. Germline trimming cut 3 bases from V and 0 bases from J; bases unmatched to any gene: 4. The CDR3 has 17 residues. CDR3 sequence: CASSHITSGSSYNEQFF. Written as DNA, the CDR3 is TGTGCCAGCAGCCACATAACTAGCGGGAGCTCCTACAATGAGCAGTTCTTC.

This clonotype was observed a handful of times. One junction end disagrees with the germline gene, perhaps due to a read error. This chain joins TRBV20-1 and TRBJ2-1, with TRBD2 matching over 7 bases. The CDR3 totals 17 residues. CDR1 is DFQATT, CDR2 SNEGSKA, per germline (reference sequence). The CDR3 is CCARRIAGEKYYNEQFF. CDR3 coding DNA: TGCTGTGCTAGGCGCATCGCGGGAGAAAAATACTACAATGAGCAGTTCTTC.

The rearrangement links TRBV19 to TRBJ1-1; no reliable D call. In germline, CDR1 is LNHDA, CDR2 SQIVND (reference sequence). The V gene lost 3 bases and the J gene lost 2 bases, with 7 bases spanning the gap. This CDR3 is built from 13 residues. As DNA, the CDR3 is TGTGCCAGTAGTATGACCTTCAACACTGAAGCTTTCTTT. It specifies CASSMTFNTEAFF. Full variable domain (rest looked up from reference TRBV19 and TRBJ1-1): DGGITQSPKYLFRKEGQNVTLSCEQNLNHDAMYWYRQDPGQGLRLIYYSQIVNDFQKGDIAEGYSVSREKKESFPLTVTSAQKNPTAFYLCASSMTFNTEAFFGQGTRLTVV.

This clonotype was counted many times. V and J are TRBV7-3 and TRBJ2-3; no clear D. Trimming shortened V by 5 bases and J by 2 bases, and 8 bases separated the two germline ends. The germline V gene encodes CDR1 SGHTA and CDR2 FQGTGA. There are 13 residues in the CDR3. The CDR3 sequence: CASSRPDTDTQYF. CDR3 DNA: TGTGCCAGCAGCCGACCAGACACAGATACGCAGTATTTT.

This clonotype was seen at least ten times. The V call is TRBV12-3 or TRBV12-4, the J call TRBJ2-2; D ambiguous. The V end was cut by 6 bases, the J end by 7 bases, with 9 bases between. The CDR3 loop spans 12 amino acids. CDR3 DNA: TGTGCCAGCAGGCCCTCCCTCGGGGAGCTGTTTTTT. Translation gives CASRPSLGELFF.